These T cell receptor beta chains were read from a single sample in a study of blood T cell repertoires in COVID-19. Clones were sequenced by immunoSEQ multiplex PCR, and TCRdb holds only the in-frame ones, with some missing. The data contain over 95,000 clones, 84% of them singletons. Material for sequencing was peripheral blood. The source of these receptors is a man aged 70 or older with active or convalescent COVID-19. CDR3s leave out the opening cysteine and the closing phenylalanine or tryptophan. The order of the fields is V gene, CDR3 length, clone size, J gene, CDR3 protein. Size is omitted from some rows. Given values are once, few, many or a class for expanded clones.

>TRBV4-1|17|NA|TRBJ2-5
ASSSYISGTGGNQETQY
>TRBV15|13|NA|TRBJ1-5
ATSSNRGRGQPQH
>TRBV10-3|12|NA|TRBJ1-1
AISAKGADTEAF
>TRBV5-6|12|NA|TRBJ2-7
ASSYGTGPYEQY
>TRBV5-8|13|NA|TRBJ2-7
ASSLEAGGTYEQY
>TRBV19|11|NA|TRBJ2-7
ASSHREPYEQY
>TRBV6-5|12|NA|TRBJ2-7
ASSYRTGWYEQY
>TRBV7-6|15|NA|TRBJ1-6
ASSKGTVGTYNSPLH
>TRBV3-1/TRBV3-2|13|NA|TRBJ2-1
ASSSTGAGYNEQF
>TRBV5-4|12|many|TRBJ2-1
ASSSAGTSVEQF
>TRBV6-2/TRBV6-3|13|NA|TRBJ1-1
ASSYSFQGTTEAF
>TRBV28|13|NA|TRBJ1-1
ASSSPGTGDTEAF
>TRBV3-1/TRBV3-2|14|NA|TRBJ1-4
ASSQAGQGANEKLF
>TRBV19|13|NA|TRBJ1-5
ASSIEGTGVQPQH
>TRBV28|14|few|TRBJ1-2
ASSLRTGGLVYGYT
>TRBV11-3|13|NA|TRBJ2-5
ASSSRTGGQETQY
>TRBV6-5|12|once|TRBJ2-7
ASRSDRHPYEQY
>TRBV28|12|NA|TRBJ1-1
AIKPGQGLTEAF
>TRBV6-5|12|NA|TRBJ1-1
ASSPDPQKNEAF
>TRBV5-1|14|NA|TRBJ1-1
ASSSAVSQWNTEAF
>TRBV2|13|NA|TRBJ2-1
ASSRLAGGRGEQF
>TRBV28|13|NA|TRBJ1-2
ASSLAGLKNYGYT
>TRBV6-2/TRBV6-3|12|NA|TRBJ1-2
ASSYGLGQADYT
>TRBV4-1|16|NA|TRBJ1-1
ASSQDSGANRPDTEAF
>TRBV9|15|NA|TRBJ1-3
ASSVMGGQGSGNTIY
>TRBV29-1|11|NA|TRBJ1-2
SVEPGNGYGYT
>TRBV19|12|NA|TRBJ1-5
ASSSFGGRQPQH
>TRBV18|14|NA|TRBJ2-4
ASSPQGKGVGNIQY
>TRBV18|13|NA|TRBJ1-2
ASSPEQLTYYGYT
>TRBV5-1|12|NA|TRBJ2-5
ASSPSSYQETQY
>TRBV3-1/TRBV3-2|11|NA|TRBJ1-5
ASSQGQNQPQH
>TRBV7-8|15|NA|TRBJ1-3
ASSPRGEGGVGNTIY
>TRBV6-5|12|once|TRBJ2-7
ASGSLGVGYEQY
>TRBV30|11|once|TRBJ1-3
AWLPRAGNTIY
>TRBV2|15|NA|TRBJ2-3
ASGWTSGGVGTDTQY
>TRBV16|13|NA|TRBJ1-5
ASSQSDSSNQPQH
>TRBV27|12|NA|TRBJ1-1
ASSLRIREAEAF
>TRBV6-5|12|NA|TRBJ2-5
ASTLAGGRETQY
>TRBV6-5|11|NA|TRBJ1-1
ASSYSGGSEAF
>TRBV28|11|NA|TRBJ1-5
ASKEGRREQGD
>TRBV6-1|14|few|TRBJ2-6
ASSATGVAGANVLT
>TRBV6-6|12|NA|TRBJ1-1
ASSYSSGGTEAF
>TRBV6-5|13|NA|TRBJ1-5
ASKPGNGYDQPQH
>TRBV11-2|13|NA|TRBJ2-1
ASSLRRSSYNEQF
>TRBV7-3|15|NA|TRBJ2-2
ASSSPIAGGNTGELF
>TRBV7-2|15|NA|TRBJ2-3
ASSLGPGLAGHDTQY
>TRBV7-3|15|NA|TRBJ2-1
ASSLGGALIALDEQF
>TRBV5-6|13|NA|TRBJ1-2
ASSLGTGGDYGYT
>TRBV2|11|NA|TRBJ2-2
ASIRGGTGELF
>TRBV5-1|11|NA|TRBJ1-1
ASSLEGQLEAF
>TRBV6-5|13|NA|TRBJ2-7
ASSYRGGGPYEQY
>TRBV28|13|NA|TRBJ2-7
ASSFGGAPHGEQY
>TRBV5-8|15|NA|TRBJ2-4
ASSTGQGARSKNIQY
>TRBV19|12|NA|TRBJ1-1
ASINRYMNTEAF
>TRBV6-1|13|NA|TRBJ2-1
ACRTSGGPYNEQF
>TRBV7-8|11|NA|TRBJ1-2
ASSVQGDYGYT
>TRBV3-1/TRBV3-2|14|few|TRBJ2-3
ASSQAQRGHTDTQY
>TRBV19|11|NA|TRBJ1-2
ASNMGQSGGYT
>TRBV7-2|15|NA|TRBJ2-3
ASSSRTSGGSADTQY